One and the same sample provided the 27 T cell receptor beta chains below, sequenced in a study of cytomegalovirus exposure and HLA in healthy donors (dated by TCRdb to 2016 to 2017). The protocol used for the library was the immunoSEQ multiplex PCR assay. TCRdb's version of the immuneACCESS table is confined to in-frame rearrangements and falls short of the full clone set. An unresolved V gene accounts for under half of the shortfall where checked; the remainder is of unknown origin. Here the sample has about 200,000 clones; around 88% occur a single time. Around 1.6% of the sample rests with the top ten. The sequencing input was PBMCs. Every receptor here comes from a woman between 18 and 29 years old in good health and CMV-seronegative.

The V call is TRBV19, the J call TRBJ2-2, with TRBD1 as a possible D gene (6 bases). The CDR3 has 15 amino acids. Trimming pared 9 bases from V and 2 bases from J, leaving 16 bases between. Germline V gene lookup returns CDR1 LNHDA and CDR2 SQIVND (reference sequence). This CDR3 reads CASRTGTINTGELFF. In nucleotides, the CDR3 is TGTGCCAGCAGAACCGGGACAATTAACACCGGGGAGCTGTTTTTT.

This chain links TRBV5-4 with TRBJ2-7, with 8 bases fitting TRBD2. The germline V gene has CDR1 SGHNT and CDR2 YYREEE (reference sequence). The trim removed 0 bases at V and 2 bases at J, leaving 4 bases unmatched. The CDR3 is 15 residues long. The CDR3 nucleotides read TGTGCCAGCAGCTTGGTCGATAGCGGGGCCTACGAGCAGTACTTC. It translates to CASSLVDSGAYEQYF.

The rearrangement joins TRBV5-6 to TRBJ2-7; 9 nucleotides line up with TRBD2. V trimming: 2 bases; J trimming: 4 bases; junction bases outside the gene matches: 13. This CDR3 has 17 amino acids. CDR1 and CDR2 from the germline V gene are SGHDT and YYEEEE. The chain's CDR3 is CASSFRLAGLFIYEQYF. CDR3 DNA: TGTGCCAGCAGCTTCAGGCTAGCGGGACTCTTTATTTACGAGCAGTACTTC.

The chain employs TRBV7-6 and TRBJ2-2; 9 bases align to TRBD1. The CDR3 contains 16 residues. V trimming: 1 base; J trimming: 6 bases; junction bases outside the gene matches: 6. Germline V gives CDR1 SGHVS, CDR2 FNYEAQ. CDR3 region: CASSLVGTGSAGELFF. CDR3 DNA: TGTGCCAGCAGCTTAGTCGGGACAGGGTCAGCCGGGGAGCTGTTTTTT.

V usage is TRBV7-9 and J usage is TRBJ1-2, with no clear D. This CDR3 spans 12 amino acids. The V gene lost 5 bases and the J gene lost 1 base, with 5 bases spanning the gap. Germline lookup yields CDR1 SEHNR and CDR2 FQNEAQ (reference sequence). The CDR3 coding sequence is TGTGCCAGCAGCCCCATTAACTATGGCTACACCTTC. It specifies CASSPINYGYTF.

The CDR3 nucleotides are TGTGCCAGCAGTGTGCCTAGCGGGAGCTACGAGCAGTACTTC. Residues: CASSVPSGSYEQYF. The V call is TRBV25-1, the J call TRBJ2-7; the match to TRBD2 covers 10 bases. CDR1 is MGHDK and CDR2 is SYGVNS in the germline V gene. V dropped 4 bases and J dropped 3; count of bases not matched to a gene: 3. The CDR3 spans 14 residues.

The chain is built from TRBV28 and TRBJ2-2; D ambiguous. With 8 bases removed from V and 6 bases from J, the gap between germline ends came to 13 bases. Germline V lookup: CDR1 MDHEN, CDR2 SYDVKM. This CDR3 has 13 amino acids. The CDR3 spells CASPSEESGELFF. As DNA, the CDR3 is TGTGCCAGCCCCAGTGAGGAGTCCGGGGAGCTGTTTTTT.

As DNA, the CDR3 is TGTGCCAGCAGTTTAACTGGCGGGAGCTCCTACAATGAGCAGTTCTTC. It yields the protein CASSLTGGSSYNEQFF. This chain joins TRBV27 and TRBJ2-1; TRBD2 aligns across 7 bases. Germline lookup yields CDR1 MNHEY and CDR2 SMNVEV (reference sequence). With V trimmed by 2 bases and J by 0 bases, 4 bases remained unmatched. There are 16 residues in the CDR3.

The rearrangement links TRBV5-4 to TRBJ2-6; D ambiguous. CDR1 and CDR2 (germline): SGHNT, YYREEE (reference sequence). The V end lost 2 bases, the J end lost 2 bases, and 8 bases lay between the germline ends. This CDR3 is 15 amino acids long. The CDR3 nucleotides read TGTGCCAGCAGCTTAGAGTTAACTGGGGCCAACGTCCTGACTTTC. Its protein product is CASSLELTGANVLTF.

This clone was picked up a small number of times. V is TRBV7-9 and J is TRBJ2-7; TRBD2 agrees at 9 bases. The CDR3 sequence is 15 residues long. Germline loops: CDR1 SEHNR, CDR2 FQNEAQ (reference sequence). V lost 1 base and J lost 5; bases outside the gene matches: 6. The CDR3 here is CASSLGGGRAHEQYF. DNA of the CDR3: TGTGCCAGCAGCTTAGGAGGCGGGAGGGCCCACGAGCAGTACTTC. Complete variable domain (other parts from reference TRBV7-9 and TRBJ2-7): DTGVSQNPRHKITKRGQNVTFRCDPISEHNRLYWYRQTLGQGPEFLTYFQNEAQLEKSRLLSDRFSAERPKGSFSTLEIQRTEQGDSAMYLCASSLGGGRAHEQYFGPGTRLTVT.

This chain joins TRBV18 and TRBJ2-2; 8 bases are a match to TRBD1. The CDR3 sequence is 16 residues long. CDR1 and CDR2 (germline): KGHSH, LQKENI. The junction had 6 bases not matched to a gene; V was cut back by 1 base and J by 5 bases. The chain's CDR3 is CASSPQLDRVTGELFF. The CDR3 bases are TGTGCCAGCTCACCACAATTGGACAGGGTGACCGGGGAGCTGTTTTTT. The variable domain in full, completed from reference TRBV18 and TRBJ2-2, reads NAGVMQNPRHLVRRRGQEARLRCSPMKGHSHVYWYRQLPEEGLKFMVYLQKENIIDESGMPKERFSAEFPKEGPSILRIQQVVRGDSAAYFCASSPQLDRVTGELFFGEGSRLTVL.

The chain is built from TRBV6-1 and TRBJ1-2; 9 bases align to TRBD1. Trimming removed 7 bases from V and 0 bases from J; junction bases left unmatched: 9. The germline V gene encodes CDR1 MNHNS and CDR2 SASEGT. The CDR3 consists of 16 residues. The CDR3: CASIESWTGANYGYTF. The CDR3 region has the DNA TGTGCCAGCATTGAGTCCTGGACAGGGGCTAACTATGGCTACACCTTC.

The gene calls are TRBV9 and TRBJ2-3; 11 positions agree with TRBD1. Unmatched junction bases numbered 1, after V lost 0 bases and J lost 4 bases. The CDR3 has 15 amino acids. Germline CDR1 and CDR2: SGDLS and YYNGEE. The CDR3 spells CASSVEGQGADTQYF. The CDR3 DNA sequence: TGTGCCAGCAGCGTAGAGGGACAGGGGGCAGATACGCAGTATTTT.

This chain links TRBV27 with TRBJ1-2; TRBD1 matches at 7 bases. Germline CDR1 reads MNHEY; CDR2 reads SMNVEV (reference sequence). The CDR3 spans 15 residues. J lost 9 bases, V lost 2 bases, and 12 bases had no gene match. This chain's CDR3 is CASSLVPGGGPSYTF. The CDR3 nucleotides are TGTGCCAGCAGTTTAGTCCCCGGAGGGGGCCCGAGCTACACCTTC.

The chain uses TRBV7-9 and TRBJ2-1; 10 bases align to TRBD1. Germline V CDR1 and CDR2: SEHNR, FQNEAQ (reference sequence). Trimming cost V 5 bases and J 4 bases; bases outside gene matches: 5. This CDR3 region has 15 residues. CDR3 in DNA: TGTGCCAGCAGCGCCGACAGGGGGCAATACAATGAGCAGTTCTTC. Amino acid sequence: CASSADRGQYNEQFF.

This clone turned up a few times. The rearrangement joins TRBV6-4 to TRBJ2-2; TRBD2 agrees at 11 bases. There are 15 residues in the CDR3. V lost 3 bases and J lost 3; bases outside the gene matches: 0. Germline lookup yields CDR1 MRHNA and CDR2 SNTAGT. The CDR3 region has the DNA TGTGCCAGCAGTGAGGGACTAGCGGACACCGGGGAGCTGTTTTTT. The encoded protein is CASSEGLADTGELFF.

The gene calls are TRBV19 and TRBJ1-5; D is uncertain. The CDR3 is 17 residues long. Germline values: CDR1 LNHDA, CDR2 SQIVND (reference sequence). Trimming took 5 bases from V and 2 from J, leaving 19 bases between them. Written as DNA, the CDR3 is TGTGCCAGTAGTCTTTTTCGGGGAAAAGGAGGCAATCAGCCCCAGCATTTT. Its translation: CASSLFRGKGGNQPQHF.

The chain links TRBV4-2 to TRBJ2-1; 8 positions agree with TRBD1. The trim removed 5 bases at V and 5 bases at J, leaving 11 bases unmatched. Per the germline V gene, CDR1 is LGHNA and CDR2 is YNFKEQ. The CDR3 covers 16 residues. The CDR3 sequence is CASSAAGTGNNNEQFF. For the CDR3, the DNA is TGTGCCAGCAGCGCCGCCGGGACAGGAAACAACAATGAGCAGTTCTTC.

CDR3: CASSEFIMGRGRETQYF. DNA for the CDR3: TGTGCCAGCAGTGAATTTATCATGGGCAGGGGCCGGGAGACCCAGTACTTC. This sequence joins TRBV25-1 and TRBJ2-5; weak D call: TRBD1 (6 bases). The CDR3 spans 17 residues. V lost 1 base and J lost 5, with 20 bases in between. Per germline, CDR1 MGHDK and CDR2 SYGVNS. Using reference TRBV25-1 and TRBJ2-5 for the parts outside the CDR3, the full variable domain is EADIYQTPRYLVIGTGKKITLECSQTMGHDKMYWYQQDPGMELHLIHYSYGVNSTEKGDLSSESTVSRIRTEHFPLTLESARPSHTSQYLCASSEFIMGRGRETQYFGPGTRLLVL.

This clone was recorded only once. The chain couples TRBV19 to TRBJ2-1; 13 bases line up with TRBD2. CDR1 and CDR2 (germline): LNHDA, SQIVND (reference sequence). The V gene end was trimmed by 7 bases and the J gene end by 5 bases; junction bases not matched to a gene: 2. The CDR3 sequence is 14 residues long. DNA of the CDR3: TGTGCCAGTATGACTAGCGGGAGGAACAATGAGCAGTTCTTC. Protein product: CASMTSGRNNEQFF.

The rearrangement uses TRBV27 and TRBJ2-3; 16 bases map to TRBD2. In germline, CDR1 is MNHEY, CDR2 SMNVEV (reference sequence). The CDR3 consists of 17 residues. J was trimmed by 5 bases and V by 6 bases; bases with no gene match: 8. In DNA, the CDR3 is TGTGCCAGCAGCCAGGGACTAGCGGGGGGGCAAGGAGATACGCAGTATTTT. Its translation: CASSQGLAGGQGDTQYF.

The chain carries TRBV11-2 and TRBJ1-2; D unclear. Germline V gene lookup returns CDR1 SGHAT and CDR2 FQNNGV. This CDR3 has 14 residues. Trimming removed 3 bases from V and 5 bases from J, with 13 bases in between. The CDR3 reads CASSFLTQPYGYTF. The CDR3 region has the DNA TGTGCCAGCAGCTTCCTGACACAACCATATGGCTACACCTTC.

This clone was seen only a few times. CDR3: CASSLYTEDEQFF. The CDR3 DNA reads TGCGCCAGCAGCTTGTACACCGAGGATGAGCAGTTCTTC. The rearrangement links TRBV5-1 to TRBJ2-1; no reliable D call. With 1 base removed from V and 8 bases from J, the gap between germline ends came to 10 bases. In germline, CDR1 is SGHRS, CDR2 YFSETQ. This CDR3 contains 13 residues.

CDR3 bases: TGTGCCAGCAGCTTTTCGACAGGGCGAGTTGAGCCCCAGCATTTT. The encoded protein is CASSFSTGRVEPQHF. V usage is TRBV7-2 and J usage is TRBJ1-5; 7 positions agree with TRBD1. Germline trimming cut 3 bases from V and 8 bases from J; bases unmatched to any gene: 10. CDR1 SGHTA and CDR2 FQGNSA come from the germline V gene. This CDR3 has 15 amino acids. Full variable domain (outside the CDR3, taken from reference TRBV7-2 and TRBJ1-5): GAGVSQSPSNKVTEKGKDVELRCDPISGHTALYWYRQSLGQGLEFLIYFQGNSAPDKSGLPSDRFSAERTGGSVSTLTIQRTQQEDSAVYLCASSFSTGRVEPQHFGDGTRLSIL.

The chain uses TRBV7-9 and TRBJ2-2; 8 bases match TRBD1. Per the germline V gene, CDR1 is SEHNR and CDR2 is FQNEAQ (reference sequence). This CDR3 is built from 14 residues. V lost 5 bases, J lost 6 bases, and 5 bases stayed unmatched. Written as DNA, the CDR3 is TGTGCCAGCAGCCAGACAGGGGTCCCCGGGGAGCTGTTTTTT. Protein: CASSQTGVPGELFF.

The chain combines TRBV13 with TRBJ1-4; 8 bases fit TRBD1. Trimming cost V 1 base and J 8 bases; bases outside gene matches: 6. The CDR3 contains 15 residues. Germline V lookup: CDR1 PRHDT, CDR2 FYEKMQ (reference sequence). CDR3 nucleotide sequence: TGTGCCAGCAGCTTAGAAGGACAGGGATACGAAAAACTGTTTTTT. It translates to CASSLEGQGYEKLFF.

The chain uses TRBV6-5 and TRBJ1-1; no clear D. Between the trimmed V and J ends, which lost 4 bases and 0 bases, there was a span of 9 bases. Germline lookup yields CDR1 MNHEY and CDR2 SVGAGI. This CDR3 contains 14 residues. The chain's CDR3 is CASSFTRMNTEAFF. The CDR3 bases are TGTGCCAGCAGTTTTACTAGAATGAACACTGAAGCTTTCTTT.